This TCR beta chain was captured by sequencing in a study of cytomegalovirus exposure and HLA in healthy donors. Overall study results and limits: A previous analysis found most TCR beta V segments productive roughly 87% or roughly 30% of the time.

Germline-derived CDR1 and CDR2 are LGHNA and YNFKEQ. The V end was cut by 5 bases, the J end by 4 bases, with 18 bases between. The CDR3 totals 16 residues. Comments on this clone: What it binds is unknown.

The PCR contained 60 Vbeta and 13 Jbeta primers. Method: immunoSEQ multiplex PCR; TCRdb's copy keeps in-frame clones and lacks some. Listed are roughly 69,000 clones; roughly 1.7% falls within the top ten. V and J are TRBV4-2 and TRBJ2-1; D possibly corresponds to TRBD2 (6 bases). The sequence came from a woman under 40 in good health and CMV-seronegative. The sample consisted of PBMCs. The CDR3 is CASSSRPLAEYNEQFF. CDR3 nucleotide sequence: TGTGCCAGCAGCTCCCGCCCACTAGCAGAATACAATGAGCAGTTCTTC.